The sequence of this T cell receptor beta chain was determined in a study of Siglec-9 on CD8 T cells in melanoma (dated by TCRdb to the late 2010s). General notes on the study: In this study, researchers looked at how Siglec-9 is expressed on CD8+ T cells and what Siglec-9 does to regulate T cells within the melanoma tumor microenvironment. Results and caveats for the whole study, not just this receptor: An effector memory CD8+ T-cell subset that appeared to accumulate within melanoma tumors was reported to be marked and regulated by Siglec-9.

To note about this clone: What antigen it recognizes has not been identified. Base qualities are missing; no much larger clone stands one base away.

The library came from the immunoSEQ multiplex PCR assay. This is the immuneACCESS table as TCRdb keeps it, with only in-frame sequences that have V and J called. A part of the clones is gone; compared with another copy, unresolved V genes explain less than half, and the rest is unexplained. The sample table records some 37,000 clones; around 81% of these occur just once. The top ten clones comprise about 1.7% of the sample. The germline V gene gives CDR1 as MNHNS and CDR2 as SASEGT. The CDR3 sequence holds 14 residues, the cysteine and phenylalanine included. Only CDR3 DNA remains: 42 bases, in frame from the first base. For this chain, trimming is 3 bases at the V end and 4 bases at the J end, and the number of junction bases without a gene match is 5.

The rearranged chain carries TRBV6-1 and TRBJ1-2, and 7 junctional nucleotides match TRBD1. The source material was Siglec-9- CD8+ T cells sorted from blood. This specimen's cell subset or site label, interpreted: CD8 T cells lacking Siglec-9. This clonotype was obtained from a human donor in good health. The encoded CDR3 is CASSEGQTAYGYTF. The nucleotide sequence is TGTGCCAGCAGTGAGGGACAGACAGCCTATGGCTACACCTTC.